This TCR beta chain was sequenced during a study of CD8+CD57+ T cells in acquired aplastic anemia. Study as a whole: On average, sorted CD4+ and CD8+ cells gave roughly 2.9 ug of DNA.

General study points: Comparison of patients with controls identified nearly 30 shared CD8+ CDR3 sequences.

Investigators profiled TCR beta VDJ and CDR3 from genomic DNA template. MiXCR, applied by TCRdb to the reads, yields one record per CDR3 protein. The table shows about 190,000 distinct CDR3 sequences, with around 66% occurring only once. V gave up 7 bases and J gave up 0 bases; unmatched junction bases: 12. Looked up from germline, CDR1 is MNHNS and CDR2 is SASEGT. This CDR3 has 16 residues. As regards this clonotype: Its antigen is not known.

This chain links TRBV6-1 with TRBJ2-7; 7 bases line up with TRBD1. The sequencing input was sorted CD4+, CD8+, or CD8+CD57+ T cells (not recorded which) from PBMCs. The sequence derives from a human donor with severe aplastic anemia or a healthy control (not recorded which). As DNA, the CDR3 is TGTGCCAGCATGGATTGGGGACAGTCGTACTCCTACGAGCAGTACTTC. It codes for CASMDWGQSYSYEQYF.